These 15 T cell receptor beta chains share one sample of origin, sequenced in a study of breast tumors, draining lymph nodes, adjacent tissues. One entry per CDR3 protein results from TCRdb running MiXCR on the multiplex PCR reads. The data hold 150,000 to 200,000 distinct CDR3 sequences, with around 35% observed a single time. Axillary draining lymph nodes of breast cancer patients supplied the node samples. The specimen sequenced was axillary lymph node tissue. Receptor source: a female donor with breast cancer. Some clones in this sample may be carry-over from other donors' samples.

This clonotype has at least ten counts. A much bigger clone sits one base away, suggesting this may be a read error. The rearrangement links TRBV12-3 or TRBV12-4 to TRBJ2-3; 7 bases agree with TRBD2. V dropped 6 bases and J dropped 3; count of bases not matched to a gene: 6. The CDR3 sequence is 14 residues long. CDR3 sequence: CASRFAGATDTQYF. As DNA, the CDR3 is TGTGCCAGCAGGTTCGCGGGAGCGACAGATACGCAGTATTTT.

The chain joins TRBV10-1 to TRBJ1-5, with a possible D match to TRBD1 (5 bases). CDR1 and CDR2 (germline): WNHNN, SYGVQD (reference sequence). The CDR3 runs 18 residues. V was cut by 6 bases and J by 1 base, with 22 bases left in between. CDR3 in DNA: TGCGCCAGCAGGAAATTAGGCAGGGAAACCACCAGCAATCAGCCCCAGCATTTT. Protein product: CASRKLGRETTSNQPQHF.

The chain has TRBV20-1 and TRBJ1-5; TRBD1 agrees at 8 bases. The length of the CDR3 is 13 residues. From germline, CDR1 is DFQATT and CDR2 SNEGSKA (reference sequence). After removal of 4 bases from V and 3 bases from J, the junction contained 2 bases not matched to a gene. The CDR3 nucleotides read TGCAGTGCTAAGACAGGGGACAATCAGCCCCAGCATTTT. This sequence encodes CSAKTGDNQPQHF.

In this sample, this clonotype turned up a few times. A clone one base away is much larger, so this may be a read error. The CDR3 end shows no conserved phenylalanine or tryptophan, and so a read error is likely. V and J are TRBV12-3 or TRBV12-4 and TRBJ2-5, with a possible D match to TRBD2 (6 bases). There are 15 residues in the CDR3. Between the trimmed V and J ends, which lost 2 bases and 5 bases, there was a span of 15 bases. This CDR3 is CASSLSRRGGETQYS. The CDR3 DNA reads as TGTGCCAGCAGTTTATCTCGGCGGGGTGGGGAGACCCAGTACTCC.

With respect to this clonotype: A read error is possible here, since a much larger clone lies one base away. This chain uses TRBV2 with TRBJ1-5; no clear D. Germline V gene lookup returns CDR1 SNHLY and CDR2 FYNNEI. The CDR3 sequence is 16 residues long. This chain's CDR3 is CASNDRRAGSNHPQHF. CDR3 DNA: TGTGCCAGCAACGACCGCCGGGCCGGGAGCAATCACCCCCAGCATTTT.

The table lists this clonotype with a few counts. This could be a read error, since a much larger clone is one nucleotide away. The chain links TRBV6-2 or TRBV6-3 to TRBJ1-5; maybe TRBD1 (6 bases). The germline V gene has CDR1 MNHEY and CDR2 SVGEGT. Trimming took off 5 bases at V and 1 base at J, with 12 bases between the two ends. This CDR3 has 15 amino acids. The DNA of the CDR3 is TGTGCCAGCAGTCACAGGGAGGCGAGCAATCAGCCCCAGCATTTT. Protein product: CASSHREASNQPQHF.

This clonotype was observed a few times. The chain combines TRBV20-1 with TRBJ1-1; D gene ambiguous. Germline-derived CDR1 and CDR2 are DFQATT and SNEGSKA (reference sequence). The CDR3 runs 10 residues. V was trimmed by 5 bases and J by 5 bases, leaving 6 bases between them. CDR3 nucleotide sequence: TGCAGTGCTTTAAGAACTGAAGCTTTCTTT. Protein product: CSALRTEAFF.

Ten or more counts support this clonotype. The CDR3 loop reads CSARSAGGGYEQFF. The CDR3 nucleotides read TGCAGTGCTAGATCCGCGGGGGGTGGCTATGAGCAGTTCTTC. This sequence joins TRBV20-1 and TRBJ2-1; TRBD2 aligns across 8 bases. Germline CDR1 and CDR2: DFQATT and SNEGSKA (reference sequence). The CDR3 totals 14 residues. V trimming: 2 bases; J trimming: 8 bases; junction bases outside the gene matches: 8.

This clonotype was seen ten or more times. CDR3: CASSLSTGELGGYTF. CDR3 DNA: TGTGCCAGCAGCCTTAGTACAGGGGAACTTGGTGGCTACACCTTC. V and J are TRBV11-2 and TRBJ1-2; 7 bases match TRBD1. This CDR3 is 15 amino acids long. The germline gives CDR1 SGHAT, CDR2 FQNNGV. Germline trimming cut 5 bases from V and 7 bases from J; bases unmatched to any gene: 13.

The chain is built from TRBV5-6 and TRBJ2-2, with D maybe TRBD2 (5 bases). This CDR3 is built from 15 residues. The germline gives CDR1 SGHDT, CDR2 YYEEEE. The V end lost 0 bases, the J end lost 7 bases, and 13 bases lay between the germline ends. CDR3 DNA: TGTGCCAGCAGCTTGGGAGGGAACGTGGGCGGGGAGCTGTTTTTT. Translated: CASSLGGNVGGELFF.

Concerning this clonotype itself: It is unclear where the CDR3 begins or ends on the DNA, so no DNA is shown, and the CDR3 is as TCRdb lists it. V and J are TRBV28 and TRBJ1-3; the DNA was not compared with TRBD1, the D call given in the table. Germline V gene sequence: CDR1 MDHEN, CDR2 SYDVKM. The CDR3 is 19 residues long, ends included. The CDR3 region is CASSFLGDTEAFFGNTIYF.

Ten or more counts support this clonotype. The V call is TRBV7-9, the J call TRBJ1-2, with D perhaps TRBD1 (5 bases). Germline loops: CDR1 SEHNR, CDR2 FQNEAQ (reference sequence). The CDR3 consists of 15 residues. V was clipped by 6 bases and J by 0 bases, with 14 bases between them. For the CDR3, the DNA is TGTGCCAGCAGACCAGGCGCGGGGGCTAACTATGGCTACACCTTC. This sequence encodes CASRPGAGANYGYTF.

This clonotype was seen repeatedly, ten times or more. V is TRBV2 and J is TRBJ2-3; weak D call: TRBD2 (6 bases). V lost 4 bases and J lost 2, with 13 bases in between. Looked up from germline, CDR1 is SNHLY and CDR2 is FYNNEI. The CDR3 has 15 residues. The CDR3 reads CASSVRGSFTDTQYF. The DNA for the CDR3 is TGTGCCAGCAGTGTTCGGGGGAGTTTCACAGATACGCAGTATTTT.

At least ten counts were recorded for this clonotype. The chain links TRBV11-2 to TRBJ1-3, with D possibly being TRBD1 (5 bases). The germline CDR1 and CDR2 sequences are SGHAT and FQNNGV. Trimming pared 1 base from V and 5 bases from J, leaving 21 bases between. This CDR3 is 18 amino acids long. The CDR3: CASSLALGRTPIRNTIYF. The CDR3 DNA follows: TGTGCCAGCAGCTTAGCCCTGGGACGGACGCCTATTCGAAACACCATATATTTT.

The sample holds many counts of this clonotype. The chain carries TRBV4-3 and TRBJ1-4, with D hard to call. The V and J ends lost 0 bases and 10 bases respectively, with 6 bases between them. The CDR3 extends over 12 amino acids. The germline V gene encodes CDR1 LGHNA and CDR2 YSLEER. CDR3 in DNA: TGCGCCAGCAGCCAAGACAGCGTAAAACTGTTTTTT. It translates to CASSQDSVKLFF.